This is a list of T cell receptor beta chains from one sample in a study of blood T cell repertoires in COVID-19. Using immunoSEQ multiplex PCR, the repertoire was profiled, and TCRdb retains in-frame clones only, with some absent. Counted here are 80,000 or so clones, approximately 89% occurring once; the ten biggest clones make up 2% to 3%. The sample consisted of peripheral blood. These TCRs come from a man in his fifties or sixties with acute or convalescent COVID-19. The CDR3 runs from the conserved cysteine through the conserved F or W. A D gene is named only where the DNA matches it firmly. For some rows the clone size is stated as once, few or many, or as a class when expanded; others skip it.

>TRBJ1-4|TRBV4-1|.|.
CASLGGSKWFF
TGCGCCAGTCTCGGAGGGTCCAAATGGTTTTTT
>TRBJ1-2|TRBV20-1|.|TRBD1
CSASTNRGPNYGYTF
TGCAGTGCCAGTACTAACAGGGGGCCTAACTATGGCTACACCTTC
>TRBJ1-6|TRBV14|.|.
CASSQVSGVNSPLHF
TGTGCCAGCAGCCAAGTATCAGGGGTAAACTCACCCCTCCACTTT
>TRBJ2-2|TRBV11-2|.|.
CASRLPGTGELFF
TGTGCCAGCAGGCTACCCGGTACCGGGGAGCTGTTTTTT
>TRBJ2-3|TRBV5-1|.|.
CASSLVGAGPDTQYF
TGCGCCAGCAGCTTAGTGGGGGCGGGTCCAGATACGCAGTATTTT
>TRBJ2-5|TRBV30|.|.
CASISGFPRETQYF
TGTGCCTCGATCTCAGGATTCCCCCGGGAGACCCAGTACTTC
>TRBJ1-4|TRBV13|.|.
CASSFRGEKLFF
TGTGCCAGCAGCTTCCGGGGAGAAAAACTGTTTTTT
>TRBJ2-2|TRBV3-1/TRBV3-2|.|.
CASQATGRNTGELFF
TGTGCCAGCCAGGCTACAGGGAGAAACACCGGGGAGCTGTTTTTT
>TRBJ1-1|TRBV5-1|.|TRBD1
CASSKGTGGRGTEAFF
TGCGCCAGCAGCAAAGGGACAGGGGGTAGAGGGACTGAAGCTTTCTTT
>TRBJ1-1|TRBV6-6|.|.
CASTKEAAANTEAFF
TGTGCCAGCACCAAAGAGGCGGCAGCGAACACTGAAGCTTTCTTT
>TRBJ2-1|TRBV15|.|TRBD1
CATSTLTGGYEQFF
TGTGCCACCAGCACCCTGACAGGGGGTTATGAGCAGTTCTTC
>TRBJ1-2|TRBV3-1/TRBV3-2|.|.
CASSQPPYGYTF
TGTGCCAGCAGCCAACCCCCTTATGGCTACACCTTC
>TRBJ2-3|TRBV6-6|.|TRBD1
CASSSQGAMGTDTQYF
TGTGCCAGCAGTTCACAGGGGGCGATGGGCACAGATACGCAGTATTTT
>TRBJ1-2|TRBV6-1|.|.
CASSEDGDYGYTF
TGTGCCAGCAGTGAAGACGGGGACTATGGCTACACCTTC
>TRBJ1-5|TRBV24-1|.|.
CATSDSLRGPQHF
TGTGCCACCAGTGACTCCCTCCGGGGGCCCCAGCATTTT
>TRBJ1-2|TRBV9|.|.
CASSTPRAGYTF
TGTGCCAGCAGCACCCCGCGGGCCGGCTACACCTTC
>TRBJ2-7|TRBV4-2|.|TRBD2
CASSQQREAGEQYF
TGTGCCAGCAGCCAACAGCGGGAGGCGGGGGAGCAGTACTTC
>TRBJ2-5|TRBV4-1|once|TRBD1
CASSQAGPDRDETQYF
TGCGCCAGCAGCCAAGCGGGACCCGACAGGGATGAGACCCAGTACTTC
>TRBJ1-6|TRBV6-6|.|.
CASRPRDTNSPLHF
TGTGCCAGCAGGCCCCGGGACACCAATTCACCCCTCCACTTT
>TRBJ2-3|TRBV4-1|.|TRBD2
CASSLGLAGGTDTQYF
TGCGCCAGCAGCCTCGGACTAGCGGGGGGCACAGATACGCAGTATTTT
>TRBJ1-5|TRBV7-6|.|.
CASSLVQGNQPQHF
TGTGCCAGCAGCTTAGTCCAGGGTAATCAGCCCCAGCATTTT
>TRBJ2-7|TRBV5-5|.|.
CASSLAGARYEQYF
TGTGCCAGCAGCTTGGCAGGGGCTAGGTACGAGCAGTACTTC
>TRBJ1-3|TRBV6-5|.|TRBD1
CASSYQGALSGNTIYF
TGTGCCAGCAGTTATCAGGGGGCCCTCTCTGGAAACACCATATATTTT
>TRBJ2-1|TRBV28|.|TRBD2
CASILAGGPGNEQFF
TGTGCCAGCATCCTAGCGGGAGGGCCCGGGAATGAGCAGTTCTTC
>TRBJ2-5|TRBV7-8|.|TRBD2
CASSRTSGTETQYF
TGTGCCAGCAGCCGAACTAGCGGGACGGAGACCCAGTACTTC
>TRBJ2-5|TRBV5-1|.|TRBD1
CASRPITRQGRKETQYF
TGCGCCAGCAGGCCGATCACCAGACAGGGGAGGAAAGAGACCCAGTACTTC
>TRBJ2-7|TRBV25-1|.|TRBD2
CASSDSGSSYEQYF
TGTGCCAGCAGTGATAGCGGGAGCAGCTACGAGCAGTACTTC
>TRBJ2-2|TRBV24-1|.|.
CATSGPAGELFF
TGTGCCACCAGTGGGCCCGCCGGGGAGCTGTTTTTT
>TRBJ1-6|TRBV5-1|.|TRBD1
CASSARQGENSPLHF
TGCGCCAGCAGTGCTCGACAGGGGGAAAATTCACCCCTCCACTTT
>TRBJ2-5|TRBV5-8|.|.
CASSLLGRGRAQETQYF
TGTGCCAGCAGCTTGTTAGGTCGGGGGAGAGCCCAAGAGACCCAGTACTTC
>TRBJ1-6|TRBV19|once|.
CASSRGVYNSPLHF
TGTGCTTCAAGCCGGGGAGTTTATAATTCACCCCTCCACTTT
>TRBJ1-3|TRBV7-9|.|.
CASSSATGANTIYF
TGTGCCAGCAGCTCGGCGACAGGAGCAAACACCATATATTTT
>TRBJ1-1|TRBV10-3|.|.
CAISEPDRNTEAFF
TGTGCCATCAGTGAGCCGGACAGGAACACTGAAGCTTTCTTT
>TRBJ1-1|TRBV7-9|.|.
CASSLGLSPEAFF
TGTGCCAGCAGCTTGGGACTGAGCCCTGAAGCTTTCTTT
>TRBJ2-5|TRBV15|once|.
CATSRGASQETQYF
TGTGCCACCAGCAGAGGAGCGTCTCAAGAGACCCAGTACTTC
>TRBJ1-6|TRBV19|.|TRBD1
CASRPPRQGNSPLHF
TGTGCCAGTAGGCCCCCGCGACAGGGAAATTCACCCCTCCACTTT
>TRBJ2-7|TRBV11-2|few|.
CATGETTYNEQYF
TGTGCTACTGGGGAGACTACCTATAACGAGCAGTACTTC
>TRBJ2-7|TRBV24-1|.|.
CATSDPDSPYEQYF
TGTGCCACCAGTGACCCCGACTCCCCCTACGAGCAGTACTTC
>TRBJ2-1|TRBV27|.|TRBD1
CASSWDRGRNNEQFF
TGTGCCAGCAGTTGGGACAGGGGGAGGAACAATGAGCAGTTCTTC
>TRBJ1-6|TRBV5-8|once|.
CASSLGGEASYNSPLHF
TGTGCCAGCAGCTTGGGTGGCGAGGCCTCCTATAATTCACCCCTCCACTTT
>TRBJ2-3|TRBV18|.|.
CASSPTRGNTQYF
TGTGCCAGCTCACCAACAAGGGGGAATACGCAGTATTTT
>TRBJ2-1|TRBV27|once|TRBD1
CATHYRGQPVLYNEQFF
TGTGCCACCCACTATCGGGGACAGCCAGTACTCTACAATGAGCAGTTCTTC
>TRBJ1-2|TRBV2|.|.
CASSVTGINYGYTF
TGTGCCAGCAGTGTAACAGGGATAAACTATGGCTACACCTTC
>TRBJ2-4|TRBV18|.|TRBD2
CASSPISGGDYIQYF
TGTGCCAGCTCACCAATTAGCGGGGGGGATTACATTCAGTACTTC
>TRBJ2-1|TRBV11-2|once|TRBD1
CASSGRVGQGYNEQFF
TGTGCCAGCTCAGGGCGGGTGGGACAGGGGTACAATGAGCAGTTCTTC
>TRBJ2-7|TRBV2|.|TRBD1
CASKLTGGYEQYF
TGTGCCAGCAAACTGACAGGGGGCTACGAGCAGTACTTC
>TRBJ2-7|TRBV9|.|TRBD2
CASSVGTIGEQYF
TGTGCCAGCAGCGTTGGGACTATCGGAGAGCAGTACTTC
>TRBJ1-2|TRBV28|.|.
CASSPRDYGYTF
TGTGCCAGCAGTCCACGGGATTATGGCTACACCTTC
>TRBJ2-7|TRBV6-6|.|.
CASNAGGPRHEQYF
TGTGCCAGCAATGCCGGGGGGCCTCGCCACGAGCAGTACTTC
>TRBJ1-1|TRBV15|.|.
CATSSGSNEAFF
TGTGCCACCAGCAGCGGGAGTAATGAAGCTTTCTTT
>TRBJ1-2|TRBV27|.|.
CASSFGGGETYGYTF
TGTGCCAGCAGTTTCGGGGGAGGGGAGACCTATGGCTACACCTTC
>TRBJ1-2|TRBV4-1|.|.
CASSRQLDYGYTF
TGCGCCAGCAGTCGACAGCTAGACTATGGCTACACCTTC
>TRBJ2-5|TRBV9|once|TRBD1
CASNGQGRNQETQYF
TGTGCCAGCAACGGACAGGGGAGAAACCAAGAGACCCAGTACTTC
>TRBJ2-3|TRBV2|.|.
CASSRDRRTDTQYF
TGTGCCAGCAGTCGCGACAGGAGGACAGATACGCAGTATTTT